A single sample is the source of the 13 T cell receptor beta chains below, sequenced in a study of blood T cell repertoires in COVID-19. Here immunoSEQ multiplex PCR was the method, and the copy in TCRdb shows in-frame clones only, minus some. The sample shows 290,000 or so clones, around 90% of them seen only once. The sample comprised PBMCs or T cells enriched from blood (not recorded which). Source of these receptors: a young woman with acute COVID-19.

The chain carries TRBV19 and TRBJ2-1; weak D call: TRBD1 (6 bases). Germline loops: CDR1 LNHDA, CDR2 SQIVND (reference sequence). V shed 6 bases and J shed 0 bases, with 12 bases lying between them. CDR3 size: 15 residues. The CDR3: CASSRQATSYNEQFF. DNA for the CDR3: TGTGCCAGTAGCCGACAGGCAACCTCCTACAATGAGCAGTTCTTC.

V and J are TRBV7-9 and TRBJ2-7; 7 nucleotides align to TRBD1. The CDR3 is 14 residues long. Trimming at V came to 0 bases and at J to 1 base, leaving 0 bases not matched to a gene. CDR1 is SEHNR, CDR2 FQNEAQ, per germline (reference sequence). CDR3 loop: CASSLAGQSYEQYF. CDR3 in DNA: TGTGCCAGCAGCTTAGCGGGACAGTCCTACGAGCAGTACTTC.

The chain recombines TRBV28 with TRBJ1-5; unclear D gene. Germline assignment: CDR1 MDHEN and CDR2 SYDVKM. The CDR3 covers 13 residues. V lost 1 base, J lost 12 bases, and 13 bases lay in between. In DNA form, the CDR3 reads TGTGCCAGCAGTTTATCCGGACCCGGGGTCCAGCATTTT. The encoded protein is CASSLSGPGVQHF.

This chain connects TRBV2 to TRBJ1-5; 8 bases align to TRBD1. The CDR3 loop spans 16 amino acids. Germline V gives CDR1 SNHLY, CDR2 FYNNEI. Unmatched junction bases numbered 11, after V lost 1 base and J lost 9 bases. The CDR3 DNA sequence: TGTGCCAGCAGTGAAGTGGAGACAGGGGCCATGTGGCCCCAGCATTTT. Encoded protein: CASSEVETGAMWPQHF.

V gene TRBV3-1 (or the pseudogene TRBV3-2) combines with J gene TRBJ2-7, with a weak D call TRBD1 (7 bases). This CDR3 region has 15 residues. The V gene's germline CDR1 is LGHDT and CDR2 YNNKEL (reference sequence). Trimming took off 1 base at V and 4 bases at J, with 14 bases between the two ends. In DNA, the CDR3 is TGTGCCAGCAGCCAAGGATCAGGGGGGATATACGAGCAGTACTTC. Protein product: CASSQGSGGIYEQYF.

The chain carries TRBV12-3 or TRBV12-4 and TRBJ1-5, with D perhaps TRBD1 (5 bases). Trimming removed 3 bases from V and 3 bases from J, with 6 bases in between. CDR3 length: 13 residues. The chain's CDR3 is CASSLGLNQPQHF. The CDR3 region has the DNA TGTGCCAGCAGTTTGGGGCTCAATCAGCCCCAGCATTTT.

This chain connects TRBV25-1 to TRBJ2-3, with unresolved D. This CDR3 is built from 13 residues. CDR1 MGHDK and CDR2 SYGVNS come from the germline V gene. V lost 3 bases to trimming and J lost 2 bases, with 6 bases between them. CDR3 in amino acids: CASSDQATDTQYF. The DNA for the CDR3 is TGTGCCAGCAGTGATCAGGCCACAGATACGCAGTATTTT.

This chain connects TRBV19 to TRBJ2-1, with 12 nucleotides matching TRBD2. Germline V gene sequence: CDR1 LNHDA, CDR2 SQIVND (reference sequence). V shed 4 bases, J shed 8 bases, and the junction held 6 bases outside the gene matches. The CDR3 covers 15 residues. The CDR3 is CASSTRTSGKDEQFF. CDR3 in DNA: TGTGCCAGTAGTACCCGGACTAGCGGGAAAGATGAGCAGTTCTTC. Variable domain in full (rest from reference TRBV19 and TRBJ2-1): DGGITQSPKYLFRKEGQNVTLSCEQNLNHDAMYWYRQDPGQGLRLIYYSQIVNDFQKGDIAEGYSVSREKKESFPLTVTSAQKNPTAFYLCASSTRTSGKDEQFFGPGTRLTVL.

The table lists this clone with many counts. The V call is TRBV24-1, the J call TRBJ2-2, with TRBD1 as a possible D gene (5 bases). Per the germline V gene, CDR1 is KGHDR and CDR2 is SFDVKD. V was cut by 9 bases and J by 6 bases, with 28 bases left in between. This CDR3 contains 18 residues. The CDR3 nucleotides read TGTGCCACCGGTAGTCTGGATTACCTGGGCAGGGCGGCCGGGGAGCTGTTTTTT. Translating gives CATGSLDYLGRAAGELFF.

The chain combines TRBV9 with TRBJ2-3; D is possibly TRBD1 (5 bases). Germline CDR1 reads SGDLS; CDR2 reads YYNGEE. This CDR3 is built from 15 residues. Between the trimmed V and J ends, which lost 0 bases and 4 bases, there was a span of 12 bases. CDR3 amino acids: CASSVDTGRADTQYF. As DNA, the CDR3 is TGTGCCAGCAGCGTAGATACAGGTCGGGCAGATACGCAGTATTTT.

The V and J genes are TRBV9 and TRBJ2-7; D gene uncertain. CDR1 and CDR2 from the germline V gene are SGDLS and YYNGEE. V was cut by 3 bases and J by 3 bases, with 19 bases left in between. This CDR3 is 16 amino acids long. CDR3 loop: CASSALSVAANYEQYF. DNA of the CDR3: TGTGCCAGCAGCGCCCTGAGTGTTGCCGCAAACTACGAGCAGTACTTC. Drawing the rest from reference TRBV9 and TRBJ2-7, the complete variable domain is DSGVTQTPKHLITATGQRVTLRCSPRSGDLSVYWYQQSLDQGLQFLIQYYNGEERAKGNILERFSAQQFPDLHSELNLSSLELGDSALYFCASSALSVAANYEQYFGPGTRLTVT.

Notes on this clone: Other DNA variants within this sample encode the same CDR3. The CDR3 DNA reads as TGTGCCAGCAGTTCGGGGAGGTATGGCTACACCTTC. It codes for CASSSGRYGYTF. V is TRBV28 and J is TRBJ1-2; the D is unclear. The CDR3 runs 12 residues. The V gene's germline CDR1 is MDHEN and CDR2 SYDVKM. Trimming left V 4 bases short and J 5 bases short, with 8 bases between.

This clone has just a few counts. The V gene is TRBV28, the J gene TRBJ1-5; D possibly corresponds to TRBD1 (5 bases). Trimming pared 5 bases from V and 12 bases from J, leaving 14 bases between. Germline V gene sequence: CDR1 MDHEN, CDR2 SYDVKM. CDR3 length: 12 amino acids. Here the CDR3 reads CASSQGRGGQHF. The CDR3 DNA is TGTGCCAGCAGTCAGGGCCGGGGGGGCCAGCATTTT. The whole variable domain, remainder taken from reference TRBV28 and TRBJ1-5, is DVKVTQSSRYLVKRTGEKVFLECVQDMDHENMFWYRQDPGLGLRLIYFSYDVKMKEKGDIPEGYSVSREKKERFSLILESASTNQTSMYLCASSQGRGGQHFGDGTRLSIL.